This paragraph covers one T cell receptor beta chain sequence. This CDR3 is 17 amino acids long. Deletions cut 6 bases from V and 0 bases from J, with 15 bases between. CDR1 is KGHSH, CDR2 LQKENI, per germline. These data originate in a study of shared clonotypes between healthy human individuals. Profiling relied on immunoSEQ multiplex PCR, and the TCRdb table lists in-frame clones only, not all of them. This table has some 660,000 clones, around four fifths appearing once. The chain employs TRBV18 and TRBJ2-6, with D maybe TRBD2 (6 bases). The sequence came from a woman aged 25 to 39 in good health. The sequencing input was memory CD4+ T cells sorted from blood. The subset: CD45RA-negative fraction. The CDR3 region has the DNA TGTGCCAGCTCCCTAGCCCGGCGGGACTCTGGGGCCAACGTCCTGACTTTC. As protein: CASSLARRDSGANVLTF.